This record covers a single TCR beta chain. The antigen is unknown. Per the germline V gene, CDR1 is SGDLS and CDR2 is YYNGEE. The V segment lost 4 bases and the J segment 0 bases; nucleotides outside the gene matches: 2. This CDR3 is 15 amino acids long. These data originate in a study of yellow fever vaccine responses in identical twins. Study-wide findings and caveats: Vaccine T cell responses of twins reportedly seemed partly convergent and partly personalized.

TCRdb reanalysed the RT-PCR reads using MiXCR and keeps one entry per CDR3 protein. The table has 5,500 to 8,000 distinct CDR3 sequences, 86% seen once. The sample in question was T cells from blood (PBMCs), unsorted or a sorted subset (not recorded which), obtained before or after yellow fever vaccination (not recorded which). The chain couples TRBV9 to TRBJ2-3; 10 bases match TRBD1. This receptor was obtained from a woman younger than 35 who received the yellow fever vaccine. The CDR3 region is CASSRQGASTDTQYF. The CDR3 DNA reads as TGTGCCAGCAGCAGACAGGGGGCTAGCACAGATACGCAGTATTTT.